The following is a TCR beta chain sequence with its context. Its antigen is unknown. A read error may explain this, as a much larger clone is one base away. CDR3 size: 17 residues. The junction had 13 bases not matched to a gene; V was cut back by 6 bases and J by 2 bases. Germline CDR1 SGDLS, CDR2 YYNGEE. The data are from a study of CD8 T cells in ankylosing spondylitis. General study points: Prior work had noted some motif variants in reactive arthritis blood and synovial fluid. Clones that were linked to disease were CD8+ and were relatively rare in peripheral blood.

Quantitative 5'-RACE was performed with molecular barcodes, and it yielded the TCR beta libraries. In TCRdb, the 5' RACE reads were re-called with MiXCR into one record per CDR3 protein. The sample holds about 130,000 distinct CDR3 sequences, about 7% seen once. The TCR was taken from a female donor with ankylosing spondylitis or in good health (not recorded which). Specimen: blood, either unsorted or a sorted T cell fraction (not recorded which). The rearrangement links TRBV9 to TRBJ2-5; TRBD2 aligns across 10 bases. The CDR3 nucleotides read TGTGCCAGCATCTCAGGGACTAGCGCCTTCATTCAAGAGACCCAGTACTTC. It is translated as CASISGTSAFIQETQYF.